A single sample is the source of the 9 T cell receptor beta chains below, sequenced in a study of T cell changes during pregnancy in multiple sclerosis. TCRdb keeps only in-frame clones here, not all; method: immunoSEQ multiplex PCR. In the table there are tens of thousands of clones, nearly 90% of which are singletons. Sequencing was performed on peripheral blood, taken in the first trimester of pregnancy. Receptors were obtained from a female donor with multiple sclerosis, enrolled in a pregnancy study.

The chain carries TRBV11-1 and TRBJ2-7; D is perhaps TRBD2 (6 bases). Trimming removed 1 base from V and 13 bases from J, with 11 bases in between. This CDR3 contains 11 residues. Germline CDR1 and CDR2: SGHAT and FQDESV (reference sequence). The CDR3 DNA is TGTGCCAGCAGCTTAGGGGGGGATCCTTACTTC. This gives the protein CASSLGGDPYF. The whole variable domain, filled in from reference TRBV11-1 and TRBJ2-7, reads EAEVAQSPRYKITEKSQAVAFWCDPISGHATLYWYRQILGQGPELLVQFQDESVVDDSQLPKDRFSAERLKGVDSTLKIQPAELGDSAMYLCASSLGGDPYFGPGTRLTVT.

V and J are TRBV5-6 and TRBJ2-7; 7 positions match TRBD1. The J segment lost 7 bases and the V segment lost 6 bases, leaving 13 bases of the junction unmatched. Germline V gene sequence: CDR1 SGHDT, CDR2 YYEEEE. The CDR3 is 14 amino acids. In DNA, the CDR3 is TGTGCCAGCACCATTAACAGGGGTCTAGGGGAGCAGTACTTC. Protein sequence: CASTINRGLGEQYF.

DNA for the CDR3: TGTGCCAGCAGCTGGCGAGGACAATTCTACGAGCAGTACTTC. Amino acid sequence: CASSWRGQFYEQYF. V and J are TRBV7-2 and TRBJ2-7; tentative D call: TRBD1 (5 bases). The CDR3 is made up of 14 amino acids. Germline CDR1 is SGHTA and CDR2 is FQGNSA. V was cut by 4 bases and J by 3 bases, with 13 bases left in between.

With regard to this clone: Germline is not matched at one junction end, which may reflect a read error. The chain links TRBV15 to TRBJ1-5; D is unclear. The CDR3 covers 15 residues. CDR1 is LNHNV and CDR2 is YYDKDF in the germline V gene (reference sequence). The CDR3 nucleotides read TGTGCCACCAGCAGAGCTCCCGGGAGACCAAAAGGTCAATTATTT. Residues: CATSRAPGRPKGQLF.

The CDR3 reads CASSSPVGLGAAEAFF. For the CDR3, the DNA is TGTGCCAGCAGCTCGCCTGTGGGCTTAGGGGCTGCTGAAGCTTTCTTT. This chain links TRBV7-8 with TRBJ1-1; D is perhaps TRBD1 (5 bases). The CDR3 is 16 amino acids. V dropped 4 bases and J dropped 6 bases, with 21 bases sitting between them. The germline gives CDR1 SGHVS, CDR2 FQNEAQ.

The chain carries TRBV28 and TRBJ2-3, with D uncertain. Germline lookup yields CDR1 MDHEN and CDR2 SYDVKM. The CDR3 has 14 residues. Trimming removed 1 base at V and 2 bases at J, with 7 bases between. CDR3 DNA sequence: TGTGCCAGCAGTTTATTACAGACCACAGATACGCAGTATTTT. Amino acid sequence: CASSLLQTTDTQYF. Based on the CDR3 plus reference TRBV28 and TRBJ2-3, the full variable domain is DVKVTQSSRYLVKRTGEKVFLECVQDMDHENMFWYRQDPGLGLRLIYFSYDVKMKEKGDIPEGYSVSREKKERFSLILESASTNQTSMYLCASSLLQTTDTQYFGPGTRLTVL.

The chain links TRBV4-3 to TRBJ2-2; TRBD2 matches at 8 bases. Germline V gene data show CDR1 as LGHNA and CDR2 as YSLEER. V lost 6 bases to trimming and J lost 6 bases; unmatched junction nucleotides: 6. This CDR3 comprises 14 residues. The CDR3 DNA reads as TGCGCCAGCAGGCCGGGGACTAGTCCCGGGGAGCTGTTTTTT. Residues: CASRPGTSPGELFF.

The chain employs TRBV4-1 and TRBJ2-1; 8 bases match TRBD1. The germline CDR1 and CDR2 sequences are MGHRA and YSYEKL. J was trimmed by 5 bases and V by 1 base; bases with no gene match: 13. This CDR3 region has 18 residues. The CDR3 nucleotides read TGCGCCAGCAGCCAAGGCGGCTGGGAACAGGGGGTCCACAATGAGCAGTTCTTC. Translation gives CASSQGGWEQGVHNEQFF.

The V and J genes are TRBV6-1 and TRBJ1-2; TRBD1 might be the D (5 bases). Germline values: CDR1 MNHNS, CDR2 SASEGT. Trimming pared 4 bases from V and 5 bases from J, leaving 14 bases between. The CDR3 contains 14 residues. The CDR3 DNA reads as TGTGCCAGCAGTGTATCGACAGTATCTTATGGCTACACCTTC. Translating it yields CASSVSTVSYGYTF.